This T cell receptor (beta chain) originates from a study of siplizumab effects on memory and regulatory T cells. Broader study findings: It was never confirmed that proliferating Tregs from siplizumab cultures were suppressive. Mappable alloreactive CD4+ clones were on average around 70% Treg-derived with siplizumab, around 25% in controls.

Clones were read by immunoSEQ multiplex PCR, and TCRdb kept only the in-frame ones, dropping some. The data hold about 91,000 clones, with more than 95% observed a single time. Germline-derived CDR1 and CDR2 are MNHEY and SMNVEV (reference sequence). The CDR3 spans 13 residues. V shed 0 bases and J shed 1 base, with 3 bases lying between them. A word on this clone: Antigen unknown.

This chain joins TRBV27 and TRBJ1-1; D is ambiguous. The receptor was isolated from a human donor in good health. Sequenced: naive CD4+ T cells sorted from blood. The CDR3 here is CASSLSANTEAFF. CDR3 in DNA: TGTGCCAGCAGTTTATCGGCGAACACTGAAGCTTTCTTT.